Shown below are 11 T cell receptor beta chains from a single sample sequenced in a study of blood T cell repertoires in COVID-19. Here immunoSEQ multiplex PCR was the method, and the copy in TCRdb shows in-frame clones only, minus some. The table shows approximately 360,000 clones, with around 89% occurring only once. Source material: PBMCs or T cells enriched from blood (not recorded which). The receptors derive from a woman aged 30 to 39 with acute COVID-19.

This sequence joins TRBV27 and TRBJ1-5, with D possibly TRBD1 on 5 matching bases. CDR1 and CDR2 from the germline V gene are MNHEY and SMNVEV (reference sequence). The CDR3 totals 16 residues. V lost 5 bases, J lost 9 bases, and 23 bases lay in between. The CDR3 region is CASSDGTPWEEAPQHF. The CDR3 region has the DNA TGTGCCAGCAGTGACGGGACCCCATGGGAGGAAGCGCCCCAGCATTTT.

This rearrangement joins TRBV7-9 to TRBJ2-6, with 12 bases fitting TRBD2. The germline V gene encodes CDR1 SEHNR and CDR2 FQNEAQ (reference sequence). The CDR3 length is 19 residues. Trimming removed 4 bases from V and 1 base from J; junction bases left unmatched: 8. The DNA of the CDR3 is TGTGCCAGCAGCTGGCCCTCTAGCGGGGGGGCGTCTGGGGCCAACGTCCTGACTTTC. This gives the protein CASSWPSSGGASGANVLTF.

The CDR3 DNA reads TGCAGCGTTGTGTGGCAGGGGGTCTACGAGCAGTACTTC. It codes for CSVVWQGVYEQYF. The V gene is TRBV29-1, the J gene TRBJ2-7, with 7 bases fitting TRBD1. The V gene end was trimmed by 4 bases and the J gene end by 3 bases; junction bases not matched to a gene: 6. Per the germline V gene, CDR1 is SQVTM and CDR2 is ANQGSEA. The CDR3 extends over 13 amino acids.

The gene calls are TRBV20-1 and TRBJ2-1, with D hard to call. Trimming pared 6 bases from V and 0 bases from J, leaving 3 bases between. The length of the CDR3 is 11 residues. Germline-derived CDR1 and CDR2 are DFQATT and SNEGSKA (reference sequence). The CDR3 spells CSASSYNEQFF. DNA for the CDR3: TGCAGTGCGAGCTCCTACAATGAGCAGTTCTTC.

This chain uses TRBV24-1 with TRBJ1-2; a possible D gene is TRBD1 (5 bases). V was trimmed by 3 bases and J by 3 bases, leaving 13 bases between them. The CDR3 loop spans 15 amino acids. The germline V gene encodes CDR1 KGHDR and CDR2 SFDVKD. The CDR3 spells CATSDQHGGDYGYTF. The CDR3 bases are TGTGCCACCAGTGATCAACATGGGGGGGACTATGGCTACACCTTC.

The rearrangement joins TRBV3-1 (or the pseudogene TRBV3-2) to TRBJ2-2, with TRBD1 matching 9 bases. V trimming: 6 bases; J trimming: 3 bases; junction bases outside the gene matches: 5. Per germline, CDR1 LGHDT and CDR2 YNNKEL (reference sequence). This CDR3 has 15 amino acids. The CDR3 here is CASSGGQGHTGELFF. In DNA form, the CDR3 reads TGTGCCAGCAGTGGTGGACAGGGGCACACCGGGGAGCTGTTTTTT.

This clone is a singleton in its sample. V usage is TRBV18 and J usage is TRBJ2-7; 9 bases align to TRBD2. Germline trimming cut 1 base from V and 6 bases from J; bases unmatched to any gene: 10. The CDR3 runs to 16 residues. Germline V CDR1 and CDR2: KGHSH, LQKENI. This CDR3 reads CASSPLQIAGAGEQYF. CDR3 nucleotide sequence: TGTGCCAGCTCACCACTGCAGATAGCGGGGGCGGGCGAGCAGTACTTC.

The CDR3 bases are TGTGCCAGAAGCAGACTAAACAGGGGGCACTACGAGCAGTACTTC. Translation: CARSRLNRGHYEQYF. The chain uses TRBV5-3 and TRBJ2-7, with 9 nucleotides matching TRBD1. TRBV5-3 is an ORF for which the function is uncertain. There are 15 residues in the CDR3. The ends lost 4 bases at V and 3 bases at J; junction bases unmatched: 8.

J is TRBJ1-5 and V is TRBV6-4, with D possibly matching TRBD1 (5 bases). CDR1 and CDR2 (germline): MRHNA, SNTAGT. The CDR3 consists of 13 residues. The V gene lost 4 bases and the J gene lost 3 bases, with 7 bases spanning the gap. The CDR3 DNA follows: TGTGCCAGCAGTGCGGGGGACAATCAGCCCCAGCATTTT. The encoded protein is CASSAGDNQPQHF.

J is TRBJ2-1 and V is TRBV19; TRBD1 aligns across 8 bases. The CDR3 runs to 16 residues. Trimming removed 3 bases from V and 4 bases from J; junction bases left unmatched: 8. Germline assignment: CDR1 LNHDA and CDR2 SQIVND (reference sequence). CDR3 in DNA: TGTGCCAGTAGTATGGGGAGGACAGGGCTGTACAATGAGCAGTTCTTC. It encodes CASSMGRTGLYNEQFF. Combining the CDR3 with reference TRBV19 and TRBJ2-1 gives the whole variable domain DGGITQSPKYLFRKEGQNVTLSCEQNLNHDAMYWYRQDPGQGLRLIYYSQIVNDFQKGDIAEGYSVSREKKESFPLTVTSAQKNPTAFYLCASSMGRTGLYNEQFFGPGTRLTVL.

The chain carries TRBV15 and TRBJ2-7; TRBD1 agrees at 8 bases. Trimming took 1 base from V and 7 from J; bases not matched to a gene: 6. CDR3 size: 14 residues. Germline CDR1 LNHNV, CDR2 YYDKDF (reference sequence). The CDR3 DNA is TGTGCCACCAGCAGAGCTCAGGGGGCATGGGAGCAGTACTTC. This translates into CATSRAQGAWEQYF.